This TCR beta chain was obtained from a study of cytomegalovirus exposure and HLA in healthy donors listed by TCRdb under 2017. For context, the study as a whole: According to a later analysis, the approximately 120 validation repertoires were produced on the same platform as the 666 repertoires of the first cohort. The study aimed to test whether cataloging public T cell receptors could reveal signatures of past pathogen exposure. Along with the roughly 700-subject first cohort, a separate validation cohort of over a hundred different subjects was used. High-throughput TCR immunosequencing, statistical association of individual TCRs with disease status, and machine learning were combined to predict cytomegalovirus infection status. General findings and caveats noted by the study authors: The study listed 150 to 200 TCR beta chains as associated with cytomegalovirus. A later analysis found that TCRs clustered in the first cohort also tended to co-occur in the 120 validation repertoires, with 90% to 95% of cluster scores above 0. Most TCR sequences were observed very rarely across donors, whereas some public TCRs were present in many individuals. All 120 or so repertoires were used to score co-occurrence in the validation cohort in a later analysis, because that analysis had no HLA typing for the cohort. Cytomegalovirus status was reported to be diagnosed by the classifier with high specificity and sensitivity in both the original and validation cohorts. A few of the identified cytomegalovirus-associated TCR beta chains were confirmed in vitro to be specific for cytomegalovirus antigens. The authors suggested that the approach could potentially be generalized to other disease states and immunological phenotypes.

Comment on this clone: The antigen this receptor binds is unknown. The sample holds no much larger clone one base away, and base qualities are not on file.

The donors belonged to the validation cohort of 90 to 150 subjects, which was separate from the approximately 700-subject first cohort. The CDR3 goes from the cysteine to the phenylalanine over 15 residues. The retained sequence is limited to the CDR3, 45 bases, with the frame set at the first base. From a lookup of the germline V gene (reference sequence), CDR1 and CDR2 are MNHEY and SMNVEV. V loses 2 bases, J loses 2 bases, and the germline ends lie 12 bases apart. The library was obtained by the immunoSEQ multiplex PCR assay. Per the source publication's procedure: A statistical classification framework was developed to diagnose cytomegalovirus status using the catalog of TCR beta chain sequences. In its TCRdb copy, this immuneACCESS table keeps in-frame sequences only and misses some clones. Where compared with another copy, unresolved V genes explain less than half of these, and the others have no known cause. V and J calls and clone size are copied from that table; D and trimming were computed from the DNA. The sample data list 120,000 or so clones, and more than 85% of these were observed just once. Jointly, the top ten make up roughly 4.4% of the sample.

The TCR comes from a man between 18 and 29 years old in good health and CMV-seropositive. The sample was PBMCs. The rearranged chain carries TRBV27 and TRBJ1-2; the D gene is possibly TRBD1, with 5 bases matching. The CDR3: CASSLVGQGNYGYTF. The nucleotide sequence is TGTGCCAGCAGTTTAGTAGGTCAGGGAAACTATGGCTACACCTTC.